What follows describes a single T cell receptor (beta chain). Its cognate antigen is unknown. Treatment reported: 15 to 20 received Ad26.COV2.S at low or high dose, single or two shots; 5 received placebo; per-sample allocation not given. Samples were taken on day 63 after the first vaccine or placebo injection. The data belong to a study of Ad26.COV2.S vaccination and SARS-CoV-2 variants. Study at large: Participant was drawn from the COV1001 Ad26.COV2.S trial arm. Doses of Ad26.COV2.S were injected into muscle once or twice, 56 days apart.

TCRdb's table, derived via immunoSEQ multiplex PCR, lists solely in-frame clones and lacks some. The sample lists fewer than 400,000 clones, about 88% occurring once. The CDR3 has 15 amino acids. V shed 3 bases, J shed 3 bases, and the junction held 9 bases outside the gene matches. Germline CDR1 and CDR2: SGDLS and YYNGEE. Study-level results: Possibly, TCR breadth and depth analyses underestimated total T cell responses. Recipients given vaccine exceeded placebo recipients in spike-specific TCR breadth.

The source was peripheral blood, collected in a trial of Ad26.COV2.S vaccine versus placebo. The TCR comes from a person aged 18-65 years who received the Ad26.COV2.S COVID-19 vaccine or a placebo. The chain joins TRBV9 to TRBJ2-7, with 7 bases aligning to TRBD2. In nucleotides, the CDR3 is TGTGCCAGCAGCGCCGGGGGGACCGGGATCTACGAGCAGTACTTC. It codes for CASSAGGTGIYEQYF.